Shown below are 30 T cell receptor beta chains from a single sample sequenced in a study of blood T cell repertoires in COVID-19. The method was immunoSEQ multiplex PCR; TCRdb's version includes in-frame clones alone and lacks a portion of them. The sample carries approximately 88,000 clones, 70% to 90% recorded once. Sequenced sample: peripheral blood. All receptors come from a woman aged 70-85 years with acute or convalescent COVID-19.

This clone has a single count. The gene calls are TRBV24-1 and TRBJ1-2, with no clear D. V was cut by 5 bases and J by 7 bases, with 16 bases left in between. The CDR3 runs 14 residues. Germline V CDR1 and CDR2: KGHDR, SFDVKD. The CDR3 loop reads CATSASFSGSGYTF. For the CDR3, the DNA is TGTGCCACCAGTGCCTCCTTCTCGGGATCTGGCTACACCTTC.

The J gene is TRBJ1-3, the V gene TRBV28; 8 bases map to TRBD1. The germline CDR1 and CDR2 sequences are MDHEN and SYDVKM. The CDR3 sequence is 14 residues long. The V segment lost 7 bases and the J segment 8 bases; nucleotides outside the gene matches: 10. In nucleotides, the CDR3 is TGTGCCAGCACTCCCCTGGGGACAGGATACACCATATATTTT. Its translation: CASTPLGTGYTIYF.

There are a few counts of this clone. The chain carries TRBV25-1 and TRBJ1-1; D is perhaps TRBD1 (6 bases). The germline CDR1 and CDR2 sequences are MGHDK and SYGVNS. CDR3 length equals 15 residues. V was trimmed by 0 bases and J by 3 bases, leaving 11 bases between them. Written as DNA, the CDR3 is TGTGCCAGCAGTGAATATAGGGGGTCGGACACTGAAGCTTTCTTT. Amino acids: CASSEYRGSDTEAFF.

The J gene is TRBJ2-3, the V gene TRBV7-2, with 12 nucleotides matching TRBD2. The V gene end was trimmed by 2 bases and the J gene end by 0 bases; junction bases not matched to a gene: 9. CDR1 is SGHTA, CDR2 FQGNSA, per germline. This CDR3 has 19 residues. In DNA form, the CDR3 reads TGTGCCAGCAGCTTAACGTCGCTAGCGGGAGGGTATAGCACAGATACGCAGTATTTT. Amino acid sequence: CASSLTSLAGGYSTDTQYF.

This chain connects TRBV9 to TRBJ2-5, with TRBD2 matching 13 bases. The germline V gene has CDR1 SGDLS and CDR2 YYNGEE. V shed 3 bases and J 4 bases; nucleotides not matched to a gene: 6. The CDR3 is made up of 16 amino acids. The CDR3 DNA sequence: TGTGCCAGCAGCGCCCGACTAGCGGGGGGCCGAGAGACCCAGTACTTC. Translated: CASSARLAGGRETQYF.

This clone was detected once. This rearrangement joins TRBV5-1 to TRBJ1-1; TRBD1 is a possible D gene (5 bases). From germline, CDR1 is SGHRS and CDR2 YFSETQ. V was pared by 7 bases and J by 1 base, with 14 bases between. The CDR3 loop spans 14 amino acids. The CDR3, as DNA: TGCGCCAGCCAATTACTCGGGGGGAACACTGAAGCTTTCTTT. Protein: CASQLLGGNTEAFF.

CDR3: CASSFTSSAKGEQFF. Here the CDR3 DNA reads TGTGCCAGCAGCTTTACTAGTAGCGCGAAGGGTGAGCAGTTCTTC. This chain uses TRBV7-2 with TRBJ2-1, with D tentatively TRBD2 (5 bases). CDR3 size: 15 residues. Trimming took off 3 bases at V and 9 bases at J, with 18 bases between the two ends. CDR1 and CDR2 (germline): SGHTA, FQGNSA.

V is TRBV2 and J is TRBJ1-1, with D possibly matching TRBD1 (5 bases). Trimming took 5 bases from V and 5 from J, leaving 12 bases between them. CDR1 and CDR2 (germline): SNHLY, FYNNEI. This CDR3 comprises 13 residues. The CDR3 is CASSFSGRTEAFF. The CDR3 nucleotides read TGTGCCAGCAGTTTTTCAGGGAGGACTGAAGCTTTCTTT. The variable domain in full, with the rest retrieved from reference TRBV2 and TRBJ1-1, is EPEVTQTPSHQVTQMGQEVILRCVPISNHLYFYWYRQILGQKVEFLVSFYNNEISEKSEIFDDQFSVERPDGSNFTLKIRSTKLEDSAMYFCASSFSGRTEAFFGQGTRLTVV.

The chain recombines TRBV28 with TRBJ2-1, with TRBD2 identical over 8 bases. With V trimmed by 3 bases and J by 5 bases, 6 bases remained unmatched. Germline V gene sequence: CDR1 MDHEN, CDR2 SYDVKM. There are 15 residues in the CDR3. CDR3 sequence: CASSFQRGTNNEQFF. CDR3 in DNA: TGTGCCAGCAGTTTCCAGCGGGGGACCAACAATGAGCAGTTCTTC.

The chain employs TRBV18 and TRBJ1-3, with 8 bases lining up with TRBD1. V trimming: 2 bases; J trimming: 7 bases; junction bases outside the gene matches: 10. The germline V gene has CDR1 KGHSH and CDR2 LQKENI. CDR3 length: 16 residues. The CDR3 nucleotides read TGTGCCAGCTCACCATCTCTCCAGGGGGCATTCAACACCATATATTTT. This encodes CASSPSLQGAFNTIYF.

J is TRBJ2-2 and V is TRBV6-5; tentatively, D is TRBD1 (6 bases). Between the trimmed V and J ends, which lost 0 bases and 4 bases, there was a span of 9 bases. CDR1 and CDR2 (germline): MNHEY, SVGAGI. The CDR3 is 15 residues long. CDR3 region: CASSYSTRGTGELFF. The CDR3 bases are TGTGCCAGCAGTTACTCAACCAGGGGCACCGGGGAGCTGTTTTTT.

The chain is built from TRBV29-1 and TRBJ2-4; possibly TRBD2 for D (6 bases). V was clipped by 3 bases and J by 1 base, with 7 bases between them. This CDR3 spans 13 amino acids. The germline V gene encodes CDR1 SQVTM and CDR2 ANQGSEA. CDR3: CSVEEGAKNIQYF. The DNA of the CDR3 is TGCAGCGTTGAGGAGGGGGCCAAAAACATTCAGTACTTC.

The chain combines TRBV4-3 with TRBJ1-2; D may be TRBD1 (6 bases). The CDR3 consists of 15 residues. Germline loops: CDR1 LGHNA, CDR2 YSLEER. Trimming pared 4 bases from V and 5 bases from J, leaving 17 bases between. The CDR3 spells CASSPSRGARYGYTF. The CDR3 DNA follows: TGCGCCAGCAGCCCCAGCCGGGGGGCCCGGTATGGCTACACCTTC.

This chain connects TRBV3-1 (or the pseudogene TRBV3-2) to TRBJ1-5; 7 positions match TRBD1. In germline, CDR1 is LGHDT, CDR2 YNNKEL (reference sequence). There are 15 residues in the CDR3. V gave up 4 bases and J gave up 9 bases; unmatched junction bases: 12. The CDR3 bases are TGTGCCAGCAGCCCCCACCCCATGACAGGGTTGCCCCAGCATTTT. The encoded protein is CASSPHPMTGLPQHF.

The chain recombines TRBV5-1 with TRBJ2-3; D possibly corresponds to TRBD1 (6 bases). V lost 1 base and J 0 bases, leaving 21 bases between the germline ends. The CDR3 totals 19 residues. Germline CDR1 and CDR2: SGHRS and YFSETQ. Here the CDR3 reads CASSLQGTARIASTDTQYF. The CDR3 coding sequence is TGCGCCAGCAGCTTGCAGGGGACGGCGCGGATCGCTAGCACAGATACGCAGTATTTT.

This clone is a singleton in its sample. The chain links TRBV15 to TRBJ1-6; D not certain. Trimming left V 1 base short and J 1 base short, with 11 bases between. CDR3 length: 17 residues. The germline V gene encodes CDR1 LNHNV and CDR2 YYDKDF (reference sequence). For the CDR3, the DNA is TGTGCCACCAGCAGAGTCCGGGGTCTATCCTATAATTCACCCCTCCACTTT. Protein sequence: CATSRVRGLSYNSPLHF.

The CDR3 here is CASSQDSLLSSGNTIYF. The CDR3 DNA is TGTGCCAGCAGTCAGGACAGTCTTCTCAGCTCTGGAAACACCATATATTTT. This chain joins TRBV6-6 and TRBJ1-3; possibly TRBD1 for D (6 bases). The CDR3 runs to 17 residues. V was trimmed by 5 bases and J by 0 bases, leaving 17 bases between them. Germline V gives CDR1 MNHNY, CDR2 SVGAGI (reference sequence).

The rearrangement joins TRBV28 to TRBJ2-5, with a possible D match to TRBD2 (5 bases). The V gene's germline CDR1 is MDHEN and CDR2 SYDVKM. V was trimmed by 7 bases and J by 10 bases, leaving 13 bases between them. The CDR3 loop spans 11 amino acids. The CDR3, as DNA: TGTGCCAGCATGGATTTACGGGACCAGTACTTC. Translated, it gives CASMDLRDQYF. The variable domain in full, completed from reference TRBV28 and TRBJ2-5, reads DVKVTQSSRYLVKRTGEKVFLECVQDMDHENMFWYRQDPGLGLRLIYFSYDVKMKEKGDIPEGYSVSREKKERFSLILESASTNQTSMYLCASMDLRDQYFGPGTRLLVL.

The J gene is TRBJ2-2, the V gene TRBV29-1; possible D gene TRBD2, 5 bases. The V end was cut by 7 bases, the J end by 0 bases, with 12 bases between. The CDR3 consists of 14 residues. Germline V gene lookup returns CDR1 SQVTM and CDR2 ANQGSEA. The CDR3 is CSGFLATNTGELFF. CDR3 in DNA: TGCAGCGGGTTTCTAGCTACGAACACCGGGGAGCTGTTTTTT.

The chain has TRBV5-1 and TRBJ2-3, with TRBD2 matching over 10 bases. CDR3 length: 19 residues. The V gene's germline CDR1 is SGHRS and CDR2 YFSETQ. After removal of 0 bases from V and 0 bases from J, the junction contained 10 bases not matched to a gene. The CDR3 reads CASSLAPSGGLTSTDTQYF. CDR3 DNA: TGCGCCAGCAGCTTGGCCCCTAGCGGGGGCCTCACTAGCACAGATACGCAGTATTTT.

The chain is built from TRBV4-2 and TRBJ1-4; maybe TRBD1 (5 bases). Germline assignment: CDR1 LGHNA and CDR2 YNFKEQ. The CDR3 is made up of 15 amino acids. V shed 4 bases and J shed 4 bases, with 13 bases lying between them. CDR3 nucleotides: TGTGCCAGCAGCCTGGATGACAGCAATAATGAAAAACTGTTTTTT. It yields the protein CASSLDDSNNEKLFF.

The chain carries TRBV14 and TRBJ1-1; TRBD1 might be the D (6 bases). This CDR3 comprises 14 residues. Trimming shortened V by 2 bases and J by 4 bases, and 11 bases separated the two germline ends. Germline CDR1 is SGHDN and CDR2 is FVKESK. CDR3 nucleotides: TGTGCCAGCAGCCAACCGAGCAGGGGCACTGAAGCTTTCTTT. Amino acid sequence: CASSQPSRGTEAFF.

V usage is TRBV7-9 and J usage is TRBJ2-1, with 8 positions matching TRBD1. Trimming took 1 base from V and 8 from J; bases not matched to a gene: 10. This CDR3 comprises 16 residues. Germline loops: CDR1 SEHNR, CDR2 FQNEAQ (reference sequence). CDR3: CASSLGGQGVTDEQFF. In DNA form, the CDR3 reads TGTGCCAGCAGCTTAGGCGGACAGGGCGTTACGGATGAGCAGTTCTTC.

V gene TRBV7-9 combines with J gene TRBJ2-7; D might be TRBD1 (5 bases). The CDR3 covers 16 residues. Trimming removed 5 bases at V and 1 base at J, with 18 bases between. Germline lookup yields CDR1 SEHNR and CDR2 FQNEAQ (reference sequence). The CDR3 loop is CASSVSSGFGSYEQYV. The CDR3, as DNA: TGTGCCAGCAGCGTCTCCTCAGGGTTCGGGTCCTACGAGCAGTACGTC.

V gene TRBV7-2 combines with J gene TRBJ2-1; D uncertain. Germline CDR1 and CDR2: SGHTA and FQGNSA. This CDR3 is built from 15 residues. Between the trimmed V and J ends, which lost 7 bases and 4 bases, there was a span of 17 bases. This CDR3 is CASNRLSGAYNEQFF. The CDR3 DNA follows: TGTGCCAGCAACCGCTTAAGTGGAGCATACAATGAGCAGTTCTTC.

This sequence joins TRBV6-1 and TRBJ1-1, with 8 nucleotides matching TRBD1. Germline V lookup: CDR1 MNHNS, CDR2 SASEGT. V trimming: 3 bases; J trimming: 4 bases; junction bases outside the gene matches: 7. The CDR3 runs 15 residues. The CDR3 DNA reads as TGTGCCAGCAGTGATAATACAGGGGGGTTCACTGAAGCTTTCTTT. Translated, it gives CASSDNTGGFTEAFF.

This rearrangement joins TRBV4-2 to TRBJ2-1, with TRBD2 matching 10 bases. The germline gives CDR1 LGHNA, CDR2 YNFKEQ. CDR3 length: 15 residues. V was pared by 3 bases and J by 8 bases, with 7 bases of the junction left unmatched. CDR3 loop: CASSHSGGQIYEQFF. The CDR3 DNA follows: TGTGCCAGCAGCCATAGCGGGGGGCAGATCTATGAGCAGTTCTTC.

The genes are TRBV27 and TRBJ1-2; the D gene is possibly TRBD1 (5 bases). V was clipped by 6 bases and J by 7 bases, with 18 bases between them. Germline V gene data show CDR1 as MNHEY and CDR2 as SMNVEV (reference sequence). This CDR3 is built from 14 residues. CDR3 nucleotide sequence: TGTGCCAGCAGCACAGGTTCAACGGCACTTGGCTACACCTTC. Encoded protein: CASSTGSTALGYTF.

This chain joins TRBV5-8 and TRBJ1-4; D unclear. The V end was cut by 0 bases, the J end by 5 bases, with 5 bases between. The germline CDR1 and CDR2 sequences are SGHTS and YDEGEE. This CDR3 has 13 amino acids. The CDR3 loop is CASSLVANEKLFF. The DNA for the CDR3 is TGTGCCAGCAGCTTGGTTGCGAATGAAAAACTGTTTTTT.

The chain employs TRBV3-1 (or the pseudogene TRBV3-2) and TRBJ2-3, with TRBD2 matching over 8 bases. CDR1 is LGHDT, CDR2 YNNKEL, per germline (reference sequence). V dropped 4 bases and J dropped 7; count of bases not matched to a gene: 10. CDR3 length equals 15 residues. Here the CDR3 reads CASSLRGALANTQYF. CDR3 nucleotides: TGTGCCAGCAGCCTGCGGGGGGCCCTCGCGAATACGCAGTATTTT.